Following are 23 T cell receptor beta chains from one sample sequenced in a study of T cells in narcolepsy (dated by TCRdb to the late 2010s). The library was made by the immunoSEQ multiplex PCR assay. The immuneACCESS repertoire file appears here via TCRdb, limited to in-frame rearrangements. These files lack a portion of the clones; in checked studies, under half of the deficit traces to unresolved V genes, and the cause of the others is not known. The sample yields about 22,000 clones; about 80% were counted once. Roughly 4.1% of the sample comes from the top ten. Material: memory (CD45RA-) CD4+ T cells from blood. In the paper's terms, the cell subset or site label means: memory T cells sorted ex vivo from peripheral blood. The source of these receptors is a human donor in good health.

This rearrangement joins TRBV25-1 to TRBJ1-4, with D maybe TRBD1 (6 bases). Trimming stripped 5 bases from V and 0 bases from J, with 19 bases between. The germline gives CDR1 MGHDK, CDR2 SYGVNS. There are 18 residues in the CDR3. CDR3 protein: CASSRLGGSGATNEKLFF. CDR3 in DNA: TGTGCCAGCAGTCGCCTTGGGGGATCAGGGGCAACTAATGAAAAACTGTTTTTT.

CDR3 residues: CASSEGGLAGMAGELFF. CDR3 nucleotide sequence: TGCGCCAGCAGTGAAGGTGGTCTAGCGGGAATGGCCGGGGAGCTGTTTTTT. This chain joins TRBV10-2 and TRBJ2-2; the match to TRBD2 covers 9 bases. After removal of 3 bases from V and 6 bases from J, the junction contained 11 bases not matched to a gene. The CDR3 totals 17 residues. Germline V lookup: CDR1 WSHSY, CDR2 SAAADI.

The V gene is TRBV5-5, the J gene TRBJ1-2; D may be TRBD1 (5 bases). The V and J ends lost 1 base and 5 bases respectively, with 21 bases between them. The CDR3 sequence is 17 residues long. The germline V gene encodes CDR1 SGHKS and CDR2 YYEKEE (reference sequence). The CDR3 loop is CASSLREPTGTPYGYTF. The CDR3 nucleotides are TGTGCCAGCAGCTTGCGGGAACCAACCGGGACCCCATATGGCTACACCTTC.

The table lists this clone with a count of one. The chain carries TRBV7-9 and TRBJ2-3; no reliable D call. Per the germline V gene, CDR1 is SEHNR and CDR2 is FQNEAQ (reference sequence). V shed 5 bases and J shed 4 bases, with 10 bases lying between them. This CDR3 is 13 amino acids long. The CDR3 region is CASSPKGPDTQYF. In DNA, the CDR3 is TGTGCCAGCAGCCCGAAGGGCCCAGATACGCAGTATTTT.

The V call is TRBV2, the J call TRBJ2-1; 15 bases agree with TRBD2. Germline lookup yields CDR1 SNHLY and CDR2 FYNNEI. The trim removed 5 bases at V and 8 bases at J, leaving 4 bases unmatched. The CDR3 length is 15 residues. The CDR3 region is CASSPGLAGGHEQFF. The CDR3 DNA sequence: TGTGCCAGCAGTCCCGGACTAGCGGGGGGGCATGAGCAGTTCTTC.

V is TRBV29-1 and J is TRBJ1-1; no definite D call. Trimming pared 3 bases from V and 3 bases from J, leaving 11 bases between. CDR1 is SQVTM and CDR2 is ANQGSEA in the germline V gene. This CDR3 is 13 amino acids long. CDR3 region: CSVEEAWDTEAFF. The CDR3 DNA reads as TGCAGCGTTGAGGAAGCCTGGGACACTGAAGCTTTCTTT.

The chain is built from TRBV5-1 and TRBJ1-1; perhaps TRBD1 as D (6 bases). The V gene lost 4 bases and the J gene lost 6 bases, with 16 bases spanning the gap. The V gene's germline CDR1 is SGHRS and CDR2 YFSETQ. This CDR3 region has 14 residues. This chain's CDR3 is CASSPVGGAAEAFF. The CDR3 DNA reads as TGCGCCAGCAGCCCCGTTGGGGGGGCCGCTGAAGCTTTCTTT.

A few counts support this clone. The V and J genes are TRBV7-9 and TRBJ1-1; D is uncertain. The V end lost 1 base, the J end lost 3 bases, and 12 bases lay between the germline ends. This CDR3 has 15 amino acids. Germline CDR1 and CDR2: SEHNR and FQNEAQ (reference sequence). The CDR3 nucleotides are TGTGCCAGCAGCTTAGTCGGGTTCGAGTACACTGAAGCTTTCTTT. Translated, it gives CASSLVGFEYTEAFF.

This clone showed up just a few times. The chain couples TRBV6-5 to TRBJ1-1; 7 nucleotides align to TRBD1. From germline, CDR1 is MNHEY and CDR2 SVGAGI. The J segment lost 7 bases and the V segment lost 6 bases, leaving 11 bases of the junction unmatched. The CDR3 has 14 amino acids. The CDR3 is CASRDPGGAGEAFF. The CDR3 DNA sequence: TGTGCCAGCAGGGACCCAGGGGGAGCAGGTGAAGCTTTCTTT.

The chain combines TRBV5-4 with TRBJ2-4, with TRBD2 as a possible D gene (5 bases). Germline lookup yields CDR1 SGHNT and CDR2 YYREEE (reference sequence). V was clipped by 2 bases and J by 7 bases, with 10 bases between them. The CDR3 length is 13 residues. As DNA, the CDR3 is TGTGCCAGCAGCTTACGGGGATCGAACATTCAGTACTTC. Its translation is CASSLRGSNIQYF. Variable domain in full (rest from reference TRBV5-4 and TRBJ2-4): ETGVTQSPTHLIKTRGQQVTLRCSSQSGHNTVSWYQQALGQGPQFIFQYYREEENGRGNFPPRFSGLQFPNYSSELNVNALELDDSALYLCASSLRGSNIQYFGAGTRLSVL.

The DNA of the CDR3 is TGTGCCAGCAGCCCCCCAGGGGGGCTCCTCTCCTACGAGCAGTACTTC. It specifies CASSPPGGLLSYEQYF. V and J are TRBV11-2 and TRBJ2-7, with a possible D match to TRBD1 (7 bases). The CDR3 consists of 16 residues. Germline CDR1 and CDR2: SGHAT and FQNNGV. V was shortened by 5 bases and J by 0 bases, with 17 bases between the two germline ends.

This chain's CDR3 is CASRPPTATFGTQYF. Written as DNA, the CDR3 is TGTGCCAGTAGGCCCCCGACCGCGACGTTCGGTACGCAGTATTTT. J is TRBJ2-3 and V is TRBV19, with D unclear. V gave up 6 bases and J gave up 8 bases, with 21 bases separating them. The CDR3 loop spans 15 amino acids. Germline loops: CDR1 LNHDA, CDR2 SQIVND (reference sequence).

CDR3 nucleotide sequence: TGTGCCAGTAGCGCTGAAAACTACGAGCAGTACTTC. Translated, it gives CASSAENYEQYF. The chain employs TRBV19 and TRBJ2-7, with D hard to call. The V and J ends lost 6 bases and 3 bases respectively, with 9 bases between them. The CDR3 has 12 residues. The germline CDR1 and CDR2 sequences are LNHDA and SQIVND (reference sequence). Full variable domain (outside the CDR3, taken from reference TRBV19 and TRBJ2-7): DGGITQSPKYLFRKEGQNVTLSCEQNLNHDAMYWYRQDPGQGLRLIYYSQIVNDFQKGDIAEGYSVSREKKESFPLTVTSAQKNPTAFYLCASSAENYEQYFGPGTRLTVT.

The chain has TRBV10-3 and TRBJ2-2; 9 bases agree with TRBD2. From germline, CDR1 is ENHRY and CDR2 SYGVKD. The CDR3 has 16 amino acids. J was trimmed by 5 bases and V by 2 bases; bases with no gene match: 6. CDR3 sequence: CAISEGAGGGTGELFF. CDR3 nucleotides: TGTGCCATCAGTGAGGGAGCGGGGGGAGGTACCGGGGAGCTGTTTTTT.

This sequence joins TRBV7-2 and TRBJ2-7; 8 bases align to TRBD1. Germline assignment: CDR1 SGHTA and CDR2 FQGNSA. With V trimmed by 0 bases and J by 7 bases, 8 bases remained unmatched. The CDR3 contains 15 residues. CDR3 loop: CASSLAGTGHGEQYF. The CDR3 region has the DNA TGTGCCAGCAGCTTAGCGGGGACAGGACACGGGGAGCAGTACTTC.

This clone showed up just once. V and J are TRBV6-5 and TRBJ2-3; 7 bases are a match to TRBD1. Losses at the gene ends were 7 bases for V and 0 bases for J; bases not matched to a gene: 7. The CDR3 is made up of 15 amino acids. Germline V gives CDR1 MNHEY, CDR2 SVGAGI. CDR3 nucleotides: TGTGCCAGCATCTTAAACAGGGGTAGCACAGATACGCAGTATTTT. Amino acid sequence: CASILNRGSTDTQYF.

This chain uses TRBV6-1 with TRBJ1-1; D is perhaps TRBD1 (5 bases). V lost 1 base to trimming and J lost 8 bases, with 11 bases between them. The CDR3 extends over 13 amino acids. The germline gives CDR1 MNHNS, CDR2 SASEGT. This CDR3 is CASSEVTDIEAFF. As DNA, the CDR3 is TGTGCCAGCAGTGAAGTCACGGACATCGAAGCTTTCTTT.

This clone has only a few counts. This chain connects TRBV5-5 to TRBJ2-7; D possibly corresponds to TRBD1 (6 bases). Germline CDR1 is SGHKS and CDR2 is YYEKEE (reference sequence). The CDR3 extends over 15 amino acids. V lost 4 bases and J lost 4, with 18 bases in between. The DNA for the CDR3 is TGTGCCAGCAGCGGAAACAGGGCCCTTGGTTACGAGCAGTACTTC. Protein: CASSGNRALGYEQYF.

This chain uses TRBV7-2 with TRBJ1-1; D possibly corresponds to TRBD1 (5 bases). This CDR3 has 12 residues. Trimming removed 5 bases from V and 9 bases from J, with 13 bases in between. The germline gives CDR1 SGHTA, CDR2 FQGNSA. This chain's CDR3 is CASSGTRIKAFF. As DNA, the CDR3 is TGTGCCAGCAGCGGGACGCGGATCAAAGCTTTCTTT.

The V call is TRBV20-1, the J call TRBJ1-2; maybe TRBD1 (5 bases). In germline, CDR1 is DFQATT, CDR2 SNEGSKA (reference sequence). V lost 5 bases and J 5 bases, leaving 9 bases between the germline ends. The CDR3 is 11 amino acids. CDR3 coding DNA: TGCAGTGCTTCAGGGTCATATGGCTACACCTTC. It encodes CSASGSYGYTF.

This clone has only a few counts. The rearrangement uses TRBV19 and TRBJ1-6; 9 bases are shared with TRBD1. The CDR3 consists of 14 residues. CDR1 is LNHDA and CDR2 is SQIVND in the germline V gene (reference sequence). Losses at the gene ends were 4 bases for V and 9 bases for J; bases not matched to a gene: 4. The CDR3 sequence: CASSNRQGGSPLHF. CDR3 DNA sequence: TGTGCCAGTAGTAACCGACAGGGGGGTTCACCCCTCCACTTT.

The gene calls are TRBV5-6 and TRBJ2-1; D not resolved. This CDR3 has 13 amino acids. The V and J ends lost 0 bases and 8 bases respectively, with 9 bases between them. CDR1 is SGHDT and CDR2 is YYEEEE in the germline V gene. The CDR3 sequence: CASSLGPNDEQFF. The CDR3 DNA is TGTGCCAGCAGCTTGGGCCCAAACGATGAGCAGTTCTTC.

CDR3: CASSHTDTQYF. The CDR3 nucleotides read TGTGCCAGCAGTCATACGGATACGCAGTATTTT. The chain combines TRBV6-6 with TRBJ2-3; D not resolved. The germline CDR1 and CDR2 sequences are MNHNY and SVGAGI (reference sequence). Trimming pared 5 bases from V and 6 bases from J, leaving 6 bases between. The CDR3 totals 11 residues.